This TCR beta chain derives from a study of OX40 agonist ivuxolimab in advanced cancers. For the study in its entirety: Ivuxolimab, which targeted the costimulatory receptor OX40 (CD134), was an agonistic, fully human IgG2 monoclonal antibody. Intravenous ivuxolimab was administered to patients every 2 weeks at six dose levels: 0.01, 0.1, 0.3, 1.5, 3 and 10 mg/kg. Of the 50 or so patients in dose escalation, about 19 had hepatocellular carcinoma, about 15 had melanoma, 9 had renal cell carcinoma and 9 had head and neck cancer. In the dose-escalation cohort, 70% to 90% of patients were male, and the mean age was 60 years with a range of roughly 20 to 85. Prior anti-PD-1, anti-PD-L1 or anti-CTLA-4 therapy was permitted, and checkpoint inhibitors had been received by about 44% of dose-escalation patients. Partial responses were achieved by three dose-escalation patients, of whom one had hepatocellular carcinoma and two had cutaneous melanoma. Peripheral TCRbeta sequencing was intended to test whether TCR sequence diversity was altered and clonal T-cell expansion was caused by ivuxolimab. The monotherapy dose-escalation portion (N ≈ 56 patients) of the phase I ivuxolimab trial is reported in the paper. General findings and caveats noted by the study authors: Which antigens the clonally expanded peripheral T cells were specific for was not determined. Low levels of normalized T-cell clonal expansion were also seen in some patients who did not respond. In the 0.1-3.0 mg/kg groups, partial responders were among the patients with the lowest normalized peripheral clonal expansion, particularly in CD8+ T cells. On average, CD8+ T cells showed more expanded clones than CD4+ T cells after ivuxolimab. At doses from 0.1 to 3.0 mg/kg, clonal expansion was seen in both CD4+ and CD8+ blood T cells between baseline and week 6.

In the case of this clone: Its recognized antigen is unknown. Base qualities are not at hand, and no much larger clone is one base apart.

The trial excluded patients who had a history of autoimmune disease or were on systemic immunosuppression. Peripheral blood for TCR sequencing was collected from all dose cohorts at baseline, on cycle 4 day 1, and on cycle 7 day 1. The samples were drawn from a first-in-human, open-label, multicenter phase I dose-escalation trial of ivuxolimab. Adults with locally advanced or metastatic melanoma, renal cell, hepatocellular, or head and neck squamous cell carcinoma were enrolled in the trial. CD4+ and CD8+ T cells were sorted separately from peripheral blood before TCR sequencing. For sequencing of the TCRbeta CDR3 region, genomic DNA was extracted from the sorted cells. The immunoSEQ Assay was used to sequence the TCRbeta CDR3 regions. What TCRdb holds here is the immuneACCESS table cut down to in-frame rearrangements. Part of the clones is not present; checked against another copy, under half of the missing clones reflect an unresolved V gene, and the others are unexplained. Here the sample has around 83,000 clones; approximately 88% occur a single time. The leading ten clones occupy roughly 4% of the sample.

The V end gives up 5 bases and the J end 0 bases, leaving 3 bases in the junction not matched to a gene. CDR1 and CDR2 (SGHTA, FQGTGA) derive from the germline V gene. The CDR3 numbers 15 residues from cysteine through phenylalanine. Only the CDR3 DNA stays, 45 bases, in frame from base 1. This chain joins TRBV7-3 to TRBJ2-1; the junction holds 8 bases that match TRBD2. The sequences come from CD4+ or CD8+ T cells sorted from blood, collected in a trial of the OX40 agonist ivuxolimab. The TCR was taken from an adult with an advanced solid tumor such as melanoma, head and neck, liver or kidney cancer. Here is the DNA: TGTGCCAGCAGCCCCCTAGCGGGCTCCTACAATGAGCAGTTCTTC. This gives the protein CASSPLAGSYNEQFF.